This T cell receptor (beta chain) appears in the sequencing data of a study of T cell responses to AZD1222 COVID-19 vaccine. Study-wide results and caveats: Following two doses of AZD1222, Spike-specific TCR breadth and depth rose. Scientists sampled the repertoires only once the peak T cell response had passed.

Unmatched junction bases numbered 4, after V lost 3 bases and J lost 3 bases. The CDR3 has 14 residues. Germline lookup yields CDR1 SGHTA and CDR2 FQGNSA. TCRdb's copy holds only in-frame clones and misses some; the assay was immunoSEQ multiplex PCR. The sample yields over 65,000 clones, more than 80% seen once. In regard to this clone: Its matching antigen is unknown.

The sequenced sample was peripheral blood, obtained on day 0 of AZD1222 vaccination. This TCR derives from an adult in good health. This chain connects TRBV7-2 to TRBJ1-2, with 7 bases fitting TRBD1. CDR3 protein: CASSFNTGDYGYTF. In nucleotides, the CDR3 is TGTGCCAGCAGCTTTAACACAGGGGACTATGGCTACACCTTC.